The 10 T cell receptor beta chains reported below all come from one sample, sequenced in a study of control samples from healthy donors and cancer patients. Here immunoSEQ multiplex PCR was the method, and the copy in TCRdb shows in-frame clones only, minus some. The profile shows some 96,000 clones, about 90% of them singletons. The sequenced sample consisted of blood. Receptor source: a woman between 50 and 59 years old in good health.

The rearrangement uses TRBV9 and TRBJ2-7, with D possibly matching TRBD2 (5 bases). The germline V gene has CDR1 SGDLS and CDR2 YYNGEE. This CDR3 has 14 residues. Trimming pared 7 bases from V and 0 bases from J, leaving 14 bases between. CDR3 residues: CASSFGVDSYEQYF. CDR3 nucleotide sequence: TGTGCCAGCTCTTTCGGGGTTGACTCCTACGAGCAGTACTTC.

The CDR3 reads CATSAVAGAYNEQFF. Here the CDR3 DNA reads TGTGCCACCAGCGCAGTAGCGGGAGCCTACAATGAGCAGTTCTTC. The J gene is TRBJ2-1, the V gene TRBV24-1; the match to TRBD2 covers 9 bases. Trimming took 7 bases from V and 2 from J; bases not matched to a gene: 5. CDR3 length: 15 amino acids. In germline, CDR1 is KGHDR, CDR2 SFDVKD.

This clone was recorded once. This sequence joins TRBV19 and TRBJ1-2, with D possibly matching TRBD1 (6 bases). This CDR3 comprises 12 residues. Trimming shortened V by 5 bases and J by 8 bases, and 12 bases separated the two germline ends. The germline CDR1 and CDR2 sequences are LNHDA and SQIVND (reference sequence). CDR3 amino acids: CASSSAGTGYTF. DNA for the CDR3: TGTGCCAGTAGTTCTGCAGGGACAGGCTACACCTTC.

The chain carries TRBV9 and TRBJ2-5; 7 positions agree with TRBD1. Unmatched junction bases numbered 3, after V lost 3 bases and J lost 1 base. This CDR3 is built from 14 residues. The germline CDR1 and CDR2 sequences are SGDLS and YYNGEE. The CDR3: CASSAGQVQETQYF. DNA of the CDR3: TGTGCCAGCAGCGCCGGACAGGTCCAAGAGACCCAGTACTTC.

The V and J genes are TRBV11-2 and TRBJ2-3; TRBD1 might be the D (6 bases). V was clipped by 2 bases and J by 2 bases, with 14 bases between them. The length of the CDR3 is 16 residues. Germline V lookup: CDR1 SGHAT, CDR2 FQNNGV. DNA for the CDR3: TGTGCCAGCAGCTTAACGGGACAAGGCCCCACAGATACGCAGTATTTT. Translated: CASSLTGQGPTDTQYF.

The chain couples TRBV7-2 to TRBJ1-2, with 7 bases that match TRBD1. This CDR3 spans 14 amino acids. With 4 bases clipped from V and 4 bases from J, the junction kept 6 bases outside the gene matches. CDR1 and CDR2 (germline): SGHTA, FQGNSA. The CDR3 DNA is TGTGCCAGCAGCTCTGGACAGGCCCTCTATGGCTACACCTTC. Residues: CASSSGQALYGYTF.

The V call is TRBV6-1, the J call TRBJ2-5; D call uncertain. The length of the CDR3 is 18 residues. Germline V gives CDR1 MNHNS, CDR2 SASEGT. Trimming cost V 0 bases and J 1 base, with 18 bases left between them. The CDR3 DNA sequence: TGTGCCAGCAGTGAAGCTGCTAGTGGATTCGGCTCCCAAGAGACCCAGTACTTC. Its translation: CASSEAASGFGSQETQYF.

This chain connects TRBV4-3 to TRBJ2-3; D ambiguous. Trimming shortened V by 4 bases and J by 3 bases, and 11 bases separated the two germline ends. Germline CDR1 is LGHNA and CDR2 is YSLEER. The CDR3 is 14 amino acids. The CDR3 nucleotides read TGCGCCAGCAGCCCGGGTGGTGAGACAGATACGCAGTATTTT. It specifies CASSPGGETDTQYF.

The chain joins TRBV12-3 or TRBV12-4 to TRBJ2-1, with D unresolved. V was trimmed by 1 base and J by 7 bases, leaving 8 bases between them. This CDR3 comprises 13 residues. The CDR3 region is CASSLVTQNEQFF. The CDR3 DNA reads as TGTGCCAGCAGTTTAGTGACCCAGAATGAGCAGTTCTTC.

This chain uses TRBV7-3 with TRBJ2-3, with 7 bases fitting TRBD1. Losses at the gene ends were 5 bases for V and 2 bases for J; bases not matched to a gene: 4. Per the germline V gene, CDR1 is SGHTA and CDR2 is FQGTGA. The CDR3 length is 14 residues. The DNA of the CDR3 is TGTGCCAGCAGCCCGACAGGGATCACAGATACGCAGTATTTT. It translates to CASSPTGITDTQYF.